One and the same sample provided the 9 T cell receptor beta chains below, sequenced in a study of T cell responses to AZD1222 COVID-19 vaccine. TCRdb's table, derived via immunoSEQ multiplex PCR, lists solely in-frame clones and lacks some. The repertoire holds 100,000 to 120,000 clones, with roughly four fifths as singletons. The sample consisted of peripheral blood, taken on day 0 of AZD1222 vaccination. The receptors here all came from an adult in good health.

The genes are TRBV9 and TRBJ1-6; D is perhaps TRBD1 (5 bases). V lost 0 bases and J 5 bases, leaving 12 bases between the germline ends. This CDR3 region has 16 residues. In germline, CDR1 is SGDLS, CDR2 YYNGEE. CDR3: CASSVGQGADNSPLHF. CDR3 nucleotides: TGTGCCAGCAGCGTAGGGCAAGGGGCCGATAATTCACCCCTCCACTTT. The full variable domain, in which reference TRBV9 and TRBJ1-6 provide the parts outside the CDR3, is DSGVTQTPKHLITATGQRVTLRCSPRSGDLSVYWYQQSLDQGLQFLIQYYNGEERAKGNILERFSAQQFPDLHSELNLSSLELGDSALYFCASSVGQGADNSPLHFGNGTRLTVT.

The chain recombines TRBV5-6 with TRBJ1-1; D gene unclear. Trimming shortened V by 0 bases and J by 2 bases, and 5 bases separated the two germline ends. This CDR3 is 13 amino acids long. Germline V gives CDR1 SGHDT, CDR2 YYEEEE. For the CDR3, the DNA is TGTGCCAGCAGCTTGGGCCCAAACACTGAAGCTTTCTTT. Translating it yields CASSLGPNTEAFF.

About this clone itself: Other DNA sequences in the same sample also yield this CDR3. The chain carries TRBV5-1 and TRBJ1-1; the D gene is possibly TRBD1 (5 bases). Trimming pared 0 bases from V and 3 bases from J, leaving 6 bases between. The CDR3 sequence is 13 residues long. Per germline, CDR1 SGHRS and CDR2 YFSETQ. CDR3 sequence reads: CASSLAGYTEAFF. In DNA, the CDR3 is TGCGCCAGCAGCTTGGCAGGGTACACTGAAGCTTTCTTT.

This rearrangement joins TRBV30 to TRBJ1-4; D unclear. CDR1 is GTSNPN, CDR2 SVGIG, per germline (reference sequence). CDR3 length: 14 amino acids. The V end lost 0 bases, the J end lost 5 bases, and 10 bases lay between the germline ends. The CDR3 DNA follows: TGTGCCTGGAGTGTACGAAGGGCGAATGAAAAACTGTTTTTT. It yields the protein CAWSVRRANEKLFF. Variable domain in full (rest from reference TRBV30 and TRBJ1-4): SQTIHQWPATLVQPVGSPLSLECTVEGTSNPNLYWYRQAAGRGLQLLFYSVGIGQISSEVPQNLSASRPQDRQFILSSKKLLLSDSGFYLCAWSVRRANEKLFFGSGTQLSVL.

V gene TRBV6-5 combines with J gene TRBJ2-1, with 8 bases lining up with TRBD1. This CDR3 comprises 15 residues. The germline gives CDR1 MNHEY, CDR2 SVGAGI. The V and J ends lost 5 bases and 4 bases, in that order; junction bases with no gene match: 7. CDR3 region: CASSTDRGFYNEQFF. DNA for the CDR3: TGTGCCAGCAGTACCGACAGGGGCTTTTACAATGAGCAGTTCTTC.

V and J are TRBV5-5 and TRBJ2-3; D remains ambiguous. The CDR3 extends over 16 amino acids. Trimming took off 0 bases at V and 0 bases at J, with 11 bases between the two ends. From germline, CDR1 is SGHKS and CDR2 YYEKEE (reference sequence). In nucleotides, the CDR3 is TGTGCCAGCAGCTTGGATCCCGCCTTGAGCACAGATACGCAGTATTTT. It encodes CASSLDPALSTDTQYF.

The CDR3: CASSLEFGKNTGELFF. Written as DNA, the CDR3 is TGCGCCAGCAGCTTGGAGTTTGGCAAGAACACCGGGGAGCTGTTTTTT. V and J are TRBV5-1 and TRBJ2-2; no clear D. This CDR3 is 16 amino acids long. Germline loops: CDR1 SGHRS, CDR2 YFSETQ. Trimming took 0 bases from V and 1 from J, leaving 10 bases between them.

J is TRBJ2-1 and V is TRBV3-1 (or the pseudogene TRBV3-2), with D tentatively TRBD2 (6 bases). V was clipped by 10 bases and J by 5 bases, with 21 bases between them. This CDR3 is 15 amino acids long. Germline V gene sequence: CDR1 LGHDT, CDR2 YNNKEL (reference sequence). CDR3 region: CANKPPGELNNEQFF. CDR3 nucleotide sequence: TGTGCCAACAAACCCCCGGGAGAATTGAACAATGAGCAGTTCTTC.

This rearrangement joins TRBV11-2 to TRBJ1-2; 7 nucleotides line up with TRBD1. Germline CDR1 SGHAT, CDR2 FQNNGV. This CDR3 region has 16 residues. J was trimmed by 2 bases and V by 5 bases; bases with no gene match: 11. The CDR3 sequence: CASSHVRTGSNYGYTF. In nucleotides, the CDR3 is TGTGCCAGCAGCCATGTCCGGACAGGATCAAACTATGGCTACACCTTC.